The entry that follows covers one TCR beta chain sequence. From germline, CDR1 is SGHVS and CDR2 FNYEAQ. This CDR3 is built from 13 residues. V dropped 2 bases and J dropped 3 bases, with 5 bases sitting between them. The entry originates in a study of blood T cell repertoires in COVID-19. In the original processing: Reference gene primer amplification gave estimated nucleated cell counts. The table came from immunoSEQ multiplex PCR; TCRdb's copy has only in-frame clones and leaves some out. The DNA gave D and trimming, while V, J and clone size come from that table. The sample has fewer than 110,000 clones; 75% to 95% are singletons.

The sequencing input was peripheral blood. The receptor was derived from a woman aged 25 to 45 with acute or convalescent COVID-19. J is TRBJ1-5 and V is TRBV7-6, with D hard to call. The CDR3 loop is CASSLTVNQPQHF. CDR3 bases: TGTGCCAGCAGCTTAACGGTCAATCAGCCCCAGCATTTT. Based on the CDR3 plus reference TRBV7-6 and TRBJ1-5, the full variable domain is GAGVSQSPRYKVTKRGQDVALRCDPISGHVSLYWYRQALGQGPEFLTYFNYEAQQDKSGLPNDRFSAERPEGSISTLTIQRTEQRDSAMYRCASSLTVNQPQHFGDGTRLSIL.